This T cell receptor (beta chain) is from a study of blood T cells in healthy people across ages. This clonotype came up many times. The target antigen is unknown. V dropped 3 bases and J dropped 10 bases, with 13 bases sitting between them. Germline V CDR1 and CDR2: LGHDT, YNNKEL (reference sequence). The CDR3 covers 13 residues. Per sample, a minimum of 6.5 million PBMCs were isolated. Every sample gave at least 5 micrograms of total RNA when it was extracted. Notes on the study in general: The recorded TCR beta diversity per million T cells decreased in a roughly linear manner with age.

Using a J-beta primer mix together with a sample-barcoded 5' primer, a second PCR was run for about 6 to 12 cycles. Every molecule of cDNA carried a tag from a template-switch adaptor with 12 random nucleotides. TCRdb used MiXCR to reprocess the 5' RACE reads, holding one entry per CDR3 protein. The sample consists of 1.5 million to 2 million distinct CDR3 sequences, over 25% of them appearing once. The source of this sequence is a woman aged 25 to 39 in good health. Sequenced material: blood. The rearrangement uses TRBV3-1 and TRBJ2-1; D is perhaps TRBD2 (5 bases). This chain's CDR3 is CASSHISREEQFF. The CDR3 DNA follows: TGTGCCAGCAGCCACATAAGCCGGGAAGAGCAGTTCTTC.